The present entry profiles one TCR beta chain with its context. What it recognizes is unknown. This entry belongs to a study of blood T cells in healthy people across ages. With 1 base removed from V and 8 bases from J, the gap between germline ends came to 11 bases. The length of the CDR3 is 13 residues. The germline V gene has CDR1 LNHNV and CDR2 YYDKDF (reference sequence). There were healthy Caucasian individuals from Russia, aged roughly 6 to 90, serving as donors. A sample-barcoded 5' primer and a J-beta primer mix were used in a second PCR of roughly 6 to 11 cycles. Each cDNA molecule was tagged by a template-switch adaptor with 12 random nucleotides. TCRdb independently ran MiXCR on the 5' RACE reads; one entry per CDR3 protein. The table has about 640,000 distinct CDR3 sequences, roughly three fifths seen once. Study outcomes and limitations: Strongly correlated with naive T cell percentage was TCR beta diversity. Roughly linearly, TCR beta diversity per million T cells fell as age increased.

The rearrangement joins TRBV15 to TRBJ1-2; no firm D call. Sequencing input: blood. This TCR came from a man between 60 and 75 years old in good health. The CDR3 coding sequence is TGTGCCACCAGCAGAGCGGAGGGTAGGGGCTACACCTTC. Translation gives CATSRAEGRGYTF.